One and the same sample provided the 13 T cell receptor beta chains below, sequenced in a study of T cells in localized non-small cell lung cancer. Only in-frame clones appear in the TCRdb table, and some are missing; sequencing was by immunoSEQ multiplex PCR. The sample has more than 20,000 clones, about 90% seen once. Sequencing was performed on peripheral blood, taken before any cancer treatment. Receptors originate from a male donor older than 55 with stage I squamous cell lung carcinoma.

This clone occurred a few times. In DNA form, the CDR3 reads TGTGCCAGCAGTTACTCGGGGGCGCGGGGGGTCGAGCAGTACTTC. Its translation: CASSYSGARGVEQYF. The rearrangement uses TRBV6-5 and TRBJ2-7, with TRBD2 identical over 8 bases. This CDR3 contains 15 residues. CDR1 is MNHEY, CDR2 SVGAGI, per germline. J lost 6 bases, V lost 0 bases, and 7 bases had no gene match.

This chain joins TRBV6-5 and TRBJ2-1, with 9 nucleotides matching TRBD1. With 7 bases clipped from V and 5 bases from J, the junction kept 9 bases outside the gene matches. CDR3 size: 15 residues. Germline values: CDR1 MNHEY, CDR2 SVGAGI. DNA for the CDR3: TGTGCCAGCAAAGGAGGGACAGGGTGGAACAATGAGCAGTTCTTC. It codes for CASKGGTGWNNEQFF.

By share, this clone ranks as medium-sized (0.01 to 0.1%). This chain connects TRBV6-1 to TRBJ1-5; D perhaps matches TRBD1 (5 bases). Germline loops: CDR1 MNHNS, CDR2 SASEGT. The CDR3 contains 13 residues. The V end lost 6 bases, the J end lost 2 bases, and 8 bases lay between the germline ends. CDR3 sequence reads: CASRGAGNQPQHF. CDR3 in DNA: TGTGCCAGCAGAGGGGCTGGCAATCAGCCCCAGCATTTT.

The CDR3 DNA reads as TGCGCCAGCAGCTTGGAACTGGGGGTAGTAGCGGGCACTGAAGCTTTCTTT. As protein: CASSLELGVVAGTEAFF. This rearrangement joins TRBV5-1 to TRBJ1-1, with D possibly TRBD1 on 5 matching bases. Germline CDR1 and CDR2: SGHRS and YFSETQ. V lost 0 bases and J lost 4, with 19 bases in between. This CDR3 has 17 amino acids.

The gene calls are TRBV9 and TRBJ2-1, with TRBD2 matching over 12 bases. This CDR3 region has 18 residues. Germline V gene data show CDR1 as SGDLS and CDR2 as YYNGEE. V gave up 0 bases and J gave up 9 bases; unmatched junction bases: 13. DNA for the CDR3: TGTGCCAGCAGCGTAGCCCCACTTCGACTAGCGGGAGAAAGTGAGCAGTTCTTC. Its translation is CASSVAPLRLAGESEQFF.

This chain connects TRBV11-3 to TRBJ2-5; TRBD1 matches at 9 bases. CDR1 is SGHNT and CDR2 is YENEEA in the germline V gene. This CDR3 comprises 17 residues. V shed 1 base and J 3 bases; nucleotides not matched to a gene: 9. The CDR3 DNA reads TGTGCCAGCAGCTTAGGAGGCGAAGGGACAGGGAAAGAGACCCAGTACTTC. It yields the protein CASSLGGEGTGKETQYF.

The chain is built from TRBV9 and TRBJ1-1; possibly TRBD1 for D (5 bases). The CDR3 has 14 amino acids. CDR1 and CDR2 from the germline V gene are SGDLS and YYNGEE. The ends were cut back, 4 bases at V and 12 bases at J, with 22 bases in the middle. The CDR3 is CASSQTFGEGRTFF. The CDR3 DNA reads as TGTGCCAGCAGCCAGACCTTCGGGGAGGGGAGGACTTTCTTT.

The sample holds a few counts of this clone. The V call is TRBV4-3, the J call TRBJ1-2; possibly TRBD1 for D (6 bases). Trimming shortened V by 4 bases and J by 7 bases, and 16 bases separated the two germline ends. CDR1 and CDR2 from the germline V gene are LGHNA and YSLEER. This CDR3 is 14 amino acids long. The CDR3 coding sequence is TGCGCCAGCAGCCCAGGGGAGGATCTCGGTGGCTACACCTTC. This encodes CASSPGEDLGGYTF.

The V and J genes are TRBV19 and TRBJ1-1, with D hard to call. V was trimmed by 7 bases and J by 2 bases, leaving 11 bases between them. This CDR3 comprises 13 residues. CDR1 and CDR2 from the germline V gene are LNHDA and SQIVND (reference sequence). The CDR3 bases are TGTGCCAGTACTGGACTGCCAAACACTGAAGCTTTCTTT. This gives the protein CASTGLPNTEAFF.

The gene calls are TRBV2 and TRBJ2-4; D unclear. The CDR3 is made up of 17 amino acids. V was clipped by 0 bases and J by 6 bases, with 18 bases between them. Per the germline V gene, CDR1 is SNHLY and CDR2 is FYNNEI. DNA of the CDR3: TGTGCCAGCAGTGAAGCGGGCATAGTGGTGGCACCAAACATTCAGTACTTC. It codes for CASSEAGIVVAPNIQYF. Filled out from reference TRBV2 and TRBJ2-4, the complete variable domain reads EPEVTQTPSHQVTQMGQEVILRCVPISNHLYFYWYRQILGQKVEFLVSFYNNEISEKSEIFDDQFSVERPDGSNFTLKIRSTKLEDSAMYFCASSEAGIVVAPNIQYFGAGTRLSVL.

V is TRBV5-1 and J is TRBJ1-1; D might be TRBD1 (5 bases). The CDR3 extends over 15 amino acids. The germline V gene has CDR1 SGHRS and CDR2 YFSETQ. V lost 5 bases and J lost 4, with 18 bases in between. CDR3: CASSEGAGGATEAFF. DNA for the CDR3: TGCGCCAGCAGTGAAGGGGCGGGGGGAGCCACTGAAGCTTTCTTT. The variable domain in full, completed from reference TRBV5-1 and TRBJ1-1, reads KAGVTQTPRYLIKTRGQQVTLSCSPISGHRSVSWYQQTPGQGLQFLFEYFSETQRNKGNFPGRFSGRQFSNSRSEMNVSTLELGDSALYLCASSEGAGGATEAFFGQGTRLTVV.

The chain has TRBV2 and TRBJ1-1; D possibly corresponds to TRBD1 (5 bases). CDR1 is SNHLY and CDR2 is FYNNEI in the germline V gene. Trimming removed 6 bases from V and 11 bases from J, with 19 bases in between. The CDR3 is 13 amino acids. The CDR3 DNA is TGTGCCAGCAGGTACACCGACAGATACAAGGCTTTCTTT. Translation gives CASRYTDRYKAFF.

V is TRBV11-2 and J is TRBJ2-3; D unclear. CDR3 length: 13 amino acids. Germline V CDR1 and CDR2: SGHAT, FQNNGV. Trimming stripped 8 bases from V and 0 bases from J, with 9 bases between. The CDR3 DNA reads as TGTGCCAGCCTAGATTTTAGCACAGATACGCAGTATTTT. Protein sequence: CASLDFSTDTQYF.